One sample yielded the 19 T cell receptor beta chains listed below, sequenced in a study of blood T cells in healthy people across ages. The use of a sample-barcoded 5' primer and a J-beta primer mix characterized a second PCR of roughly 7 to 12 cycles. TCRdb reanalysed the 5' RACE reads using MiXCR and keeps one entry per CDR3 protein. Seen here are roughly 860,000 distinct CDR3 sequences, about 62% observed once, and the top ten hold 25% to 30%. Sequences were obtained from blood. These receptors came from a young man in good health.

The chain employs TRBV10-2 and TRBJ1-2; no clear D gene. CDR1 and CDR2 from the germline V gene are WSHSY and SAAADI. The CDR3 runs to 13 residues. V was clipped by 2 bases and J by 8 bases, with 12 bases between them. As DNA, the CDR3 is TGCGCCAGCAGTGAGCCCTCCGGGAAGGGCTACACCTTC. It codes for CASSEPSGKGYTF.

The chain links TRBV30 to TRBJ2-5; TRBD1 matches at 7 bases. CDR3 size: 13 residues. V shed 5 bases, J shed 4 bases, and the junction held 7 bases outside the gene matches. CDR1 GTSNPN and CDR2 SVGIG come from the germline V gene (reference sequence). The CDR3 sequence is CAWEGARGETQYF. The CDR3 DNA sequence: TGTGCCTGGGAGGGGGCTCGAGGAGAGACCCAGTACTTC.

The rearrangement uses TRBV7-2 and TRBJ2-1; 9 bases map to TRBD2. Germline values: CDR1 SGHTA, CDR2 FQGNSA. V shed 3 bases and J 5 bases; nucleotides not matched to a gene: 8. The CDR3 is made up of 16 amino acids. The CDR3 spells CASSFLSGGLNNEQFF. DNA of the CDR3: TGTGCCAGCAGCTTCTTGAGCGGGGGGCTTAACAATGAGCAGTTCTTC.

The chain has TRBV28 and TRBJ1-6, with a possible D match to TRBD1 (6 bases). V was clipped by 6 bases and J by 4 bases, with 16 bases between them. Germline V gene data show CDR1 as MDHEN and CDR2 as SYDVKM. The CDR3 loop spans 16 amino acids. The CDR3 reads CASSLMTGPYNSPLHF. CDR3 nucleotides: TGTGCCAGCAGCCTAATGACAGGCCCTTATAATTCACCCCTCCACTTT.

The V gene is TRBV6-6, the J gene TRBJ1-4; D is uncertain. This CDR3 has 13 amino acids. Looked up from germline, CDR1 is MNHNY and CDR2 is SVGAGI (reference sequence). The V end was cut by 0 bases, the J end by 11 bases, with 10 bases between. The CDR3 region has the DNA TGTGCCAGCAGTTACTCGGGAGGGCGGAAACTGTTTTTT. Protein product: CASSYSGGRKLFF.

This clonotype was picked up a small number of times. This chain joins TRBV7-2 and TRBJ2-5; the match to TRBD1 covers 10 bases. Germline CDR1 and CDR2: SGHTA and FQGNSA. V gave up 5 bases and J gave up 4 bases; unmatched junction bases: 7. The CDR3 consists of 15 residues. CDR3: CASSVGWTGGETQYF. The CDR3 DNA follows: TGTGCCAGCAGCGTTGGATGGACAGGGGGAGAGACCCAGTACTTC.

Worth noting for this clonotype: At one end, the junction sequence differs from germline, possibly due to a read error. V usage is TRBV7-9 and J usage is TRBJ1-1; 10 positions match TRBD1. Looked up from germline, CDR1 is SEHNR and CDR2 is FQNEAQ (reference sequence). This CDR3 has 16 residues. DNA for the CDR3: TGTGCCAGCGGCTTACCAATCGGACAGGGGGGGACTGAAGCTTTCTTT. Its protein is CASGLPIGQGGTEAFF. The whole variable domain, remainder taken from reference TRBV7-9 and TRBJ1-1, is DTGVSQNPRHKITKRGQNVTFRCDPISEHNRLYWYRQTLGQGPEFLTYFQNEAQLEKSRLLSDRFSAERPKGSFSTLEIQRTEQGDSAMYLCASGLPIGQGGTEAFFGQGTRLTVV.

This chain connects TRBV7-8 to TRBJ2-1; 10 bases line up with TRBD2. The CDR3 length is 13 residues. The germline V gene encodes CDR1 SGHVS and CDR2 FQNEAQ. Trimming took 5 bases from V and 9 from J; bases not matched to a gene: 4. This CDR3 is CASSTGTSVEQFF. As DNA, the CDR3 is TGTGCCAGCAGCACCGGGACTAGCGTTGAGCAGTTCTTC.

This clonotype was found a few times. The rearrangement uses TRBV9 and TRBJ2-4, with D tentatively TRBD1 (6 bases). Trimming removed 3 bases at V and 5 bases at J, with 18 bases between. Germline lookup yields CDR1 SGDLS and CDR2 YYNGEE. This CDR3 comprises 16 residues. CDR3 amino acids: CASSAESTEGENIQYF. CDR3 nucleotide sequence: TGTGCCAGCAGCGCCGAATCGACCGAGGGGGAAAACATTCAGTACTTC.

The V call is TRBV5-1, the J call TRBJ2-3, with 7 bases that match TRBD1. The CDR3 covers 15 residues. CDR1 and CDR2 from the germline V gene are SGHRS and YFSETQ. Unmatched junction bases numbered 7, after V lost 4 bases and J lost 2 bases. The CDR3 bases are TGCGCCAGCAGCCAAACAGGGGACAACACAGATACGCAGTATTTT. This codes for CASSQTGDNTDTQYF.

This clonotype was observed a handful of times. The chain combines TRBV29-1 with TRBJ2-4; perhaps TRBD1 as D (6 bases). The CDR3 spans 10 residues. Germline values: CDR1 SQVTM, CDR2 ANQGSEA. V lost 5 bases and J 13 bases, leaving 12 bases between the germline ends. The CDR3 region is CSVQGKGQYF. The CDR3 DNA reads as TGCAGCGTTCAGGGGAAGGGGCAGTACTTC.

The chain couples TRBV7-9 to TRBJ2-1, with 9 bases aligning to TRBD1. V lost 1 base, J lost 7 bases, and 5 bases stayed unmatched. CDR3 length equals 15 residues. Germline V gene sequence: CDR1 SEHNR, CDR2 FQNEAQ (reference sequence). CDR3 in amino acids: CASSLEQGAENEQFF. The DNA of the CDR3 is TGTGCCAGCAGCTTAGAACAGGGGGCAGAGAATGAGCAGTTCTTC.

CDR3 nucleotides: TGTGCCAGCAGCCAGTGGGCGGTGGAGCAGTTCTTC. Its translation is CASSQWAVEQFF. The chain couples TRBV5-8 to TRBJ2-1; D not certain. CDR3 size: 12 residues. Trimming removed 4 bases from V and 10 bases from J, with 12 bases in between. Germline CDR1 is SGHTS and CDR2 is YDEGEE.

CDR3 in amino acids: CASSGLGVLYEQYF. The CDR3 nucleotides read TGTGCCAGCAGTGGGTTGGGCGTTTTGTACGAGCAGTACTTC. The chain is built from TRBV2 and TRBJ2-5; D is undetermined. TRBJ2-7 matches the DNA end more closely, so the J call is doubtful. The CDR3 totals 14 residues. Germline-derived CDR1 and CDR2 are SNHLY and FYNNEI.

The chain employs TRBV27 and TRBJ2-7; TRBD2 agrees at 7 bases. Germline loops: CDR1 MNHEY, CDR2 SMNVEV (reference sequence). With 1 base clipped from V and 0 bases from J, the junction kept 3 bases outside the gene matches. CDR3 length equals 15 residues. In nucleotides, the CDR3 is TGTGCCAGCAGTTTATGGGGCGGGGGCTCCTACGAGCAGTACTTC. Protein: CASSLWGGGSYEQYF.

The rearrangement links TRBV5-1 to TRBJ2-6; TRBD1 matches at 9 bases. Germline V gene sequence: CDR1 SGHRS, CDR2 YFSETQ. Trimming removed 4 bases from V and 0 bases from J; junction bases left unmatched: 2. The CDR3 has 16 amino acids. CDR3 region: CASSQTGGSGANVLTF. The CDR3 bases are TGCGCCAGCAGCCAGACAGGGGGCTCTGGGGCCAACGTCCTGACTTTC.

This chain uses TRBV29-1 with TRBJ2-3; 8 bases align to TRBD2. CDR1 and CDR2 (germline): SQVTM, ANQGSEA. The CDR3 covers 13 residues. J lost 4 bases, V lost 6 bases, and 6 bases had no gene match. The CDR3 DNA sequence: TGCAGCGTCGGGACTAGGCACTCAGATACGCAGTATTTT. Its translation: CSVGTRHSDTQYF.

This clonotype has more than one count but fewer than ten. V is TRBV10-2 and J is TRBJ2-3, with D unresolved. The germline gives CDR1 WSHSY, CDR2 SAAADI. The length of the CDR3 is 12 residues. V lost 4 bases to trimming and J lost 6 bases, with 8 bases between them. The CDR3 loop is CASSGRRDTQYF. DNA for the CDR3: TGCGCCAGCAGTGGTCGGCGGGATACGCAGTATTTT.

The rearrangement links TRBV7-6 to TRBJ2-3, with D possibly TRBD2 on 6 matching bases. V was cut by 4 bases and J by 2 bases, with 16 bases left in between. Germline V gene data show CDR1 as SGHVS and CDR2 as FNYEAQ. This CDR3 is 16 amino acids long. CDR3 residues: CASSYTGTPFTDTQYF. The DNA for the CDR3 is TGTGCCAGCAGCTATACCGGGACTCCCTTCACAGATACGCAGTATTTT.